The T cell receptor beta chain under discussion was sequenced for a study of Graves' ophthalmopathy and Graves' hyperthyroidism. Across the whole study: Researchers obtained peripheral blood at initial diagnosis, before any treatment had begun.

RNA transcripts provided the template for amplifying TCR beta CDR3 regions. First-round RT-PCR relied on HTBI primers, and a second-round multiplex PCR came next. MiXCR, applied by TCRdb to the multiplex PCR reads, yields one record per CDR3 protein. Seen here are 620,000 or so distinct CDR3 sequences, 22% observed once, and the top ten hold roughly 6.9%. Study observations and caveats: Ophthalmopathy progression was predicted by the model at 70.59% sensitivity and roughly 72% specificity.

The germline CDR1 and CDR2 sequences are LGHNT and FRNRAP. The CDR3 runs 16 residues. The ends were cut back, 4 bases at V and 1 base at J, with 13 bases in the middle. This clonotype was seen once. Its antigen is as yet unknown. This sequence originates from a young woman with stable Graves' hyperthyroidism. Some clones in this sample may be carry-over from other donors' samples. This chain connects TRBV12-5 to TRBJ2-2, with a possible D match to TRBD2 (6 bases). Sequenced: peripheral blood. DNA of the CDR3: TGTGCTAGTGGTTCCTTCCGGGAGAGGAACACCGGGGAGCTGTTTTTT. Translated, it gives CASGSFRERNTGELFF.